What follows are 27 T cell receptor beta chains derived from one specimen sequenced in a study of T cell responses to AZD1222 COVID-19 vaccine. The method was immunoSEQ multiplex PCR; TCRdb's version includes in-frame clones alone and lacks a portion of them. There are 150,000 to 160,000 clones in the sample; 85% to 95% occur only once, and approximately 1.5% lies in the top ten. The sequencing here drew on peripheral blood, taken 28 days after the second AZD1222 dose. The receptors derive from an adult who received the AZD1222 COVID-19 vaccine.

The gene calls are TRBV6-5 and TRBJ2-2; D is possibly TRBD1 or TRBD2 (5 bases each). The CDR3 extends over 14 amino acids. Germline lookup yields CDR1 MNHEY and CDR2 SVGAGI. Trimming left V 10 bases short and J 4 bases short, with 16 bases between. The DNA for the CDR3 is TGTGCCAACAGAGGTGAGGGGATCACCGGGGAGCTGTTTTTT. Its translation: CANRGEGITGELFF.

The V call is TRBV5-1, the J call TRBJ1-1; the match to TRBD1 covers 7 bases. V trimming: 3 bases; J trimming: 1 base; junction bases outside the gene matches: 6. The CDR3 runs 15 residues. CDR1 and CDR2 (germline): SGHRS, YFSETQ. The CDR3, as DNA: TGCGCCAGCAGCTCCCGACAGGGAAGGAACACTGAAGCTTTCTTT. This translates into CASSSRQGRNTEAFF.

This chain uses TRBV7-3 with TRBJ1-2, with a possible D match to TRBD1 (5 bases). The CDR3 has 15 amino acids. Germline CDR1 SGHTA, CDR2 FQGTGA. Deletions cut 5 bases from V and 1 base from J, with 14 bases between. CDR3 region: CASSVDGAINYGYTF. CDR3 DNA sequence: TGTGCCAGCAGCGTCGACGGGGCCATTAACTATGGCTACACCTTC.

CDR3 nucleotide sequence: TGTGCCAGCTCAAGAGGACAGGGCGACACTATGGGTGGCTACACCTTC. Translated, it gives CASSRGQGDTMGGYTF. V usage is TRBV18 and J usage is TRBJ1-2; 8 bases line up with TRBD1. The CDR3 has 16 amino acids. The germline V gene encodes CDR1 KGHSH and CDR2 LQKENI. V lost 5 bases and J lost 7; bases outside the gene matches: 15.

The chain couples TRBV5-1 to TRBJ2-5, with D possibly matching TRBD1 (6 bases). This CDR3 comprises 12 residues. Germline assignment: CDR1 SGHRS and CDR2 YFSETQ. V lost 5 bases and J 5 bases, leaving 10 bases between the germline ends. CDR3 residues: CASRSRGETQYF. Here the CDR3 DNA reads TGCGCCAGCAGATCGAGGGGGGAGACCCAGTACTTC.

This sequence joins TRBV6-1 and TRBJ1-3, with unresolved D. The CDR3 spans 15 residues. Looked up from germline, CDR1 is MNHNS and CDR2 is SASEGT. The germline V and J ends were trimmed by 1 base and 3 bases, with 10 bases remaining between them. CDR3 DNA: TGTGCCAGCAGTGAAGGAAGTAGGGTTGGAAACACCATATATTTT. It is translated as CASSEGSRVGNTIYF.

V gene TRBV2 combines with J gene TRBJ2-7; D is uncertain. The CDR3 has 15 amino acids. From germline, CDR1 is SNHLY and CDR2 FYNNEI. Trimming cost V 2 bases and J 9 bases, with 20 bases left between them. Here the CDR3 reads CASSETAPDPDRQYF. The CDR3 nucleotides read TGTGCCAGCAGTGAAACCGCGCCTGACCCTGATCGGCAGTACTTC.

The V and J genes are TRBV2 and TRBJ2-7; possible D gene TRBD1, 6 bases. Germline V gene data show CDR1 as SNHLY and CDR2 as FYNNEI. The CDR3 consists of 13 residues. V was pared by 7 bases and J by 4 bases, with 14 bases between. CDR3 sequence: CASTPGTNYEQYF. In nucleotides, the CDR3 is TGTGCCAGCACCCCAGGGACAAATTACGAGCAGTACTTC.

The V gene is TRBV16, the J gene TRBJ2-1; 10 positions match TRBD2. Germline lookup yields CDR1 KGHSY and CDR2 FQNENV. The V gene end was trimmed by 4 bases and the J gene end by 8 bases; junction bases not matched to a gene: 8. This CDR3 is built from 15 residues. DNA of the CDR3: TGTGCCAGCAGCCTTGAACTAGCGGGATGGCATGAGCAGTTCTTC. Translation gives CASSLELAGWHEQFF.

This clone has more than one count but fewer than ten. The chain is built from TRBV12-3 or TRBV12-4 and TRBJ1-4; D is undetermined. This CDR3 is built from 13 residues. V lost 3 bases and J lost 6, with 8 bases in between. CDR3 in DNA: TGTGCCAGCAGTTTGAGGCTGGATGAAAAACTGTTTTTT. Translation gives CASSLRLDEKLFF.

V gene TRBV10-2 combines with J gene TRBJ1-2; no clear D gene. Germline V gives CDR1 WSHSY, CDR2 SAAADI. Trimming stripped 6 bases from V and 3 bases from J, with 5 bases between. The CDR3 is 11 amino acids. The CDR3 bases are TGCGCCAGCAGGGCTGACTATGGCTACACCTTC. Its protein is CASRADYGYTF.

The chain links TRBV18 to TRBJ2-3, with D perhaps matching TRBD1 (5 bases). The CDR3 totals 14 residues. CDR1 is KGHSH and CDR2 is LQKENI in the germline V gene. V was trimmed by 1 base and J by 2 bases, leaving 7 bases between them. The CDR3 coding sequence is TGTGCCAGCTCACCACAGGGGTTCACAGATACGCAGTATTTT. This sequence encodes CASSPQGFTDTQYF.

V and J are TRBV11-2 and TRBJ2-7; 7 bases are a match to TRBD1. Per the germline V gene, CDR1 is SGHAT and CDR2 is FQNNGV. The CDR3 runs to 12 residues. Trimming at V came to 6 bases and at J to 10 bases, leaving 9 bases not matched to a gene. The CDR3 is CASSRQGLDQYF. Written as DNA, the CDR3 is TGTGCCAGCAGTCGACAGGGTCTAGATCAGTACTTC.

This rearrangement joins TRBV7-9 to TRBJ2-1, with D perhaps being TRBD1 or TRBD2 (5 bases each). The CDR3 extends over 14 amino acids. The germline gives CDR1 SEHNR, CDR2 FQNEAQ (reference sequence). The V and J ends lost 5 bases and 4 bases respectively, with 12 bases between them. The CDR3 DNA reads TGTGCCAGCAGCCCTGGGGGTCCTTACAATGAGCAGTTCTTC. Translation: CASSPGGPYNEQFF.

This clone was found once. The chain employs TRBV28 and TRBJ1-2, with D possibly being TRBD1 (5 bases). This CDR3 has 13 residues. CDR1 is MDHEN, CDR2 SYDVKM, per germline. Trimming cost V 6 bases and J 6 bases, with 14 bases left between them. The CDR3 DNA is TGTGCCAGCAGGCGACTTTGGGGGGATGGCTACACCTTC. This encodes CASRRLWGDGYTF.

The V and J genes are TRBV5-1 and TRBJ1-2; D is perhaps TRBD1 (5 bases). Trimming cost V 0 bases and J 2 bases, with 14 bases left between them. There are 16 residues in the CDR3. Looked up from germline, CDR1 is SGHRS and CDR2 is YFSETQ. In nucleotides, the CDR3 is TGCGCCAGCAGCTTGGGAGGACACAACGAGAACTATGGCTACACCTTC. Protein product: CASSLGGHNENYGYTF.

V and J are TRBV19 and TRBJ1-5, with 8 bases identical to TRBD1. The CDR3 length is 15 residues. Per the germline V gene, CDR1 is LNHDA and CDR2 is SQIVND (reference sequence). With 4 bases clipped from V and 4 bases from J, the junction kept 6 bases outside the gene matches. The CDR3 is CASSRPGQVNQPQHF. The CDR3 DNA follows: TGTGCCAGTAGTAGGCCGGGACAGGTAAATCAGCCCCAGCATTTT.

The chain joins TRBV18 to TRBJ1-6, with TRBD1 matching 8 bases. The CDR3 is made up of 17 amino acids. V shed 2 bases, J shed 7 bases, and the junction held 10 bases outside the gene matches. CDR1 and CDR2 from the germline V gene are KGHSH and LQKENI. The CDR3 bases are TGTGCCAGCTCACCATACGCTCAGGGGGCGCCCAATTCACCCCTCCACTTT. It yields the protein CASSPYAQGAPNSPLHF.

This clone was seen just once. The chain is built from TRBV15 and TRBJ1-3; no definite D call. The V end lost 3 bases, the J end lost 9 bases, and 9 bases lay between the germline ends. The CDR3 spans 12 residues. The germline V gene encodes CDR1 LNHNV and CDR2 YYDKDF (reference sequence). CDR3 in amino acids: CATSSLVGTIYF. The DNA for the CDR3 is TGTGCCACCAGCAGCCTCGTAGGCACCATATATTTT.

The chain is built from TRBV9 and TRBJ1-2; 7 positions match TRBD1. Germline trimming cut 1 base from V and 0 bases from J; bases unmatched to any gene: 0. CDR1 and CDR2 from the germline V gene are SGDLS and YYNGEE. The CDR3 totals 14 residues. CDR3 region: CASSVQGANYGYTF. The CDR3 DNA reads TGTGCCAGCAGCGTACAGGGGGCTAACTATGGCTACACCTTC.

The genes are TRBV19 and TRBJ2-1; D possibly uses TRBD1 or TRBD2 (5 bases each). The CDR3 runs to 15 residues. The V gene lost 3 bases and the J gene lost 12 bases, with 21 bases spanning the gap. Germline loops: CDR1 LNHDA, CDR2 SQIVND (reference sequence). The CDR3 DNA follows: TGTGCCAGTAGTATTACGAGGGAAGTAGGGGCCTCGCAGTTCTTC. Protein: CASSITREVGASQFF.

V and J are TRBV30 and TRBJ2-1; a possible D gene is TRBD2 (5 bases). The germline V gene encodes CDR1 GTSNPN and CDR2 SVGIG (reference sequence). CDR3 size: 14 residues. Trimming removed 7 bases from V and 2 bases from J, with 15 bases in between. The CDR3 reads CASARVAAYNEQFF. The CDR3 nucleotides are TGTGCCTCGGCGAGGGTAGCAGCCTACAATGAGCAGTTCTTC.

This chain uses TRBV6-5 with TRBJ2-7; D might be TRBD1 or TRBD2, each matching 5 bases. From germline, CDR1 is MNHEY and CDR2 SVGAGI. With 11 bases removed from V and 2 bases from J, the gap between germline ends came to 13 bases. CDR3 length: 12 residues. This CDR3 is CAARRGAYEQYF. In DNA form, the CDR3 reads TGTGCCGCCAGAAGAGGGGCCTACGAGCAGTACTTC.

The chain carries TRBV12-3 or TRBV12-4 and TRBJ2-7; no reliable D call. The CDR3 extends over 13 amino acids. With 6 bases removed from V and 0 bases from J, the gap between germline ends came to 9 bases. The CDR3 protein is CASRDSSSYEQYF. In DNA, the CDR3 is TGTGCCAGCAGAGATTCGTCCTCCTACGAGCAGTACTTC.

This CDR3 reads CASRAWDMAYEQYF. DNA for the CDR3: TGTGCCAGCAGAGCCTGGGACATGGCCTACGAGCAGTACTTC. The chain couples TRBV2 to TRBJ2-7; D is possibly TRBD1 (6 bases). V lost 6 bases to trimming and J lost 2 bases, with 14 bases between them. The CDR3 has 14 amino acids. Germline V gene data show CDR1 as SNHLY and CDR2 as FYNNEI.

The V gene is TRBV30, the J gene TRBJ1-4, with D hard to call. This CDR3 is built from 13 residues. The germline V and J ends were trimmed by 3 bases and 8 bases, with 13 bases remaining between them. CDR1 and CDR2 (germline): GTSNPN, SVGIG (reference sequence). This CDR3 is CAWRALEVEKLFF. The CDR3, as DNA: TGTGCCTGGAGGGCGCTCGAGGTCGAAAAACTGTTTTTT.

This clone showed up just once. The rearrangement joins TRBV5-4 to TRBJ2-3; 9 bases map to TRBD2. V trimming: 6 bases; J trimming: 5 bases; junction bases outside the gene matches: 13. The CDR3 spans 16 residues. Per the germline V gene, CDR1 is SGHNT and CDR2 is YYREEE (reference sequence). DNA for the CDR3: TGTGCCAGCAACCCCAGGGTAGCGGGAGCCAGAGATACGCAGTATTTT. Encoded protein: CASNPRVAGARDTQYF. Variable domain in full (rest from reference TRBV5-4 and TRBJ2-3): ETGVTQSPTHLIKTRGQQVTLRCSSQSGHNTVSWYQQALGQGPQFIFQYYREEENGRGNFPPRFSGLQFPNYSSELNVNALELDDSALYLCASNPRVAGARDTQYFGPGTRLTVL.